The next 22 T cell receptor beta chains were all read from a single sample in a study of blood T cell repertoires in COVID-19. The repertoire was sequenced with immunoSEQ multiplex PCR; TCRdb's copy has only in-frame clones and lacks some. The sample carries over 80,000 clones, under 80% recorded once. Sample: peripheral blood. These receptors all come from a man between 65 and 85 years old with COVID-19, enrolled during active disease.

This clone was seen more than once but under ten times. The chain uses TRBV4-1 and TRBJ1-6, with unresolved D. The CDR3 extends over 16 amino acids. V shed 7 bases and J shed 0 bases, with 13 bases lying between them. Germline V gene sequence: CDR1 MGHRA, CDR2 YSYEKL. The CDR3 nucleotides read TGCGCCAGCACCTTGACACTGAGCTCCTATAATTCACCCCTCCACTTT. It specifies CASTLTLSSYNSPLHF.

The chain recombines TRBV7-6 with TRBJ2-7; maybe TRBD2 (5 bases). Germline loops: CDR1 SGHVS, CDR2 FNYEAQ. This CDR3 comprises 15 residues. V lost 6 bases and J lost 7, with 22 bases in between. CDR3 nucleotides: TGTGCCAGCAGTCTTCGACCGACTGGCTCGGGAGAGCAGTACTTC. Translating it yields CASSLRPTGSGEQYF.

This CDR3 reads CASRPEGRGDYGYTF. CDR3 nucleotides: TGTGCCAGCAGACCCGAGGGGAGGGGGGACTATGGCTACACCTTC. The genes are TRBV5-6 and TRBJ1-2; perhaps TRBD1 as D (6 bases). Trimming took 5 bases from V and 3 from J, leaving 17 bases between them. This CDR3 has 15 residues. The germline V gene encodes CDR1 SGHDT and CDR2 YYEEEE. The variable domain in full, with the rest retrieved from reference TRBV5-6 and TRBJ1-2, is DAGVTQSPTHLIKTRGQQVTLRCSPKSGHDTVSWYQQALGQGPQFIFQYYEEEERQRGNFPDRFSGHQFPNYSSELNVNALLLGDSALYLCASRPEGRGDYGYTFGSGTRLTVV.

The sample holds one count of this clone. The chain has TRBV5-5 and TRBJ1-2; 7 bases line up with TRBD1. J gave up 3 bases and V 4 bases, and 9 bases lay outside the gene matches. The CDR3 covers 15 residues. Germline V gene sequence: CDR1 SGHKS, CDR2 YYEKEE (reference sequence). CDR3 nucleotides: TGTGCCAGCAGCGTGACAGGGAGAGGCGACTATGGCTACACCTTC. Residues: CASSVTGRGDYGYTF.

The chain combines TRBV27 with TRBJ1-4, with D perhaps matching TRBD1 (6 bases). V was pared by 5 bases and J by 7 bases, with 14 bases between. The germline CDR1 and CDR2 sequences are MNHEY and SMNVEV (reference sequence). CDR3 length equals 14 residues. The CDR3 coding sequence is TGTGCCAGCAGTCAATACAGGGCGGCTGAAAAACTGTTTTTT. Its protein is CASSQYRAAEKLFF.

This clone was seen a single time. This chain uses TRBV5-4 with TRBJ2-7; 9 nucleotides line up with TRBD2. The CDR3 length is 17 residues. Per the germline V gene, CDR1 is SGHNT and CDR2 is YYREEE (reference sequence). Trimming took 1 base from V and 0 from J; bases not matched to a gene: 8. The CDR3 DNA follows: TGTGCCAGCAGCTTGAGCCCTCTAGCGGGGAGCTCCTACGAGCAGTACTTC. It yields the protein CASSLSPLAGSSYEQYF.

V and J are TRBV7-6 and TRBJ2-1, with 10 bases that match TRBD2. V shed 2 bases and J 8 bases; nucleotides not matched to a gene: 15. From germline, CDR1 is SGHVS and CDR2 FNYEAQ. The CDR3 has 18 amino acids. CDR3 coding DNA: TGTGCCAGCAGCTTAAGATGGTCTAGCGGGAGAGTTTTTTATGAGCAGTTCTTC. Translating it yields CASSLRWSSGRVFYEQFF. Using reference TRBV7-6 and TRBJ2-1 for the parts outside the CDR3, the full variable domain is GAGVSQSPRYKVTKRGQDVALRCDPISGHVSLYWYRQALGQGPEFLTYFNYEAQQDKSGLPNDRFSAERPEGSISTLTIQRTEQRDSAMYRCASSLRWSSGRVFYEQFFGPGTRLTVL.

The V call is TRBV2, the J call TRBJ2-5, with 8 bases lining up with TRBD1. Germline CDR1 is SNHLY and CDR2 is FYNNEI. V shed 4 bases, J shed 4 bases, and the junction held 5 bases outside the gene matches. The CDR3 runs to 14 residues. The CDR3 here is CASSAGGNGETQYF. CDR3 nucleotides: TGTGCCAGCAGTGCAGGGGGCAATGGAGAGACCCAGTACTTC. The whole variable domain, remainder taken from reference TRBV2 and TRBJ2-5, is EPEVTQTPSHQVTQMGQEVILRCVPISNHLYFYWYRQILGQKVEFLVSFYNNEISEKSEIFDDQFSVERPDGSNFTLKIRSTKLEDSAMYFCASSAGGNGETQYFGPGTRLLVL.

This chain uses TRBV7-8 with TRBJ1-2; 7 nucleotides match TRBD1. The junction had 4 bases not matched to a gene; V was cut back by 3 bases and J by 3 bases. There are 14 residues in the CDR3. Germline V gene data show CDR1 as SGHVS and CDR2 as FQNEAQ. The DNA for the CDR3 is TGTGCCAGCAGCTTTAGGGACAGCTACTATGGCTACACCTTC. This sequence encodes CASSFRDSYYGYTF.

The count of this clone is one. The chain links TRBV5-4 to TRBJ1-5, with 8 bases matching TRBD1. This CDR3 comprises 13 residues. The V and J ends lost 4 bases and 5 bases, in that order; junction bases with no gene match: 2. The germline V gene has CDR1 SGHNT and CDR2 YYREEE (reference sequence). Written as DNA, the CDR3 is TGTGCCAGCAGCCAACAGGGGGATCAGCCCCAGCATTTT. Translated, it gives CASSQQGDQPQHF.

The chain employs TRBV3-1 (or the pseudogene TRBV3-2) and TRBJ2-1; 11 bases match TRBD2. Per the germline V gene, CDR1 is LGHDT and CDR2 is YNNKEL (reference sequence). V shed 4 bases, J shed 0 bases, and the junction held 5 bases outside the gene matches. CDR3 length equals 17 residues. In DNA form, the CDR3 reads TGTGCCAGCAGCCCCTTACTAGCGGGAGTCTCCTACAATGAGCAGTTCTTC. Amino acids: CASSPLLAGVSYNEQFF.

This clone was recorded once. The chain has TRBV7-8 and TRBJ2-5; the D gene is possibly TRBD1 (6 bases). The germline CDR1 and CDR2 sequences are SGHVS and FQNEAQ. CDR3 length equals 14 residues. V lost 4 bases and J lost 2, with 11 bases in between. CDR3 coding DNA: TGTGCCAGCAGCTCGTACAGGGAACAAGAGACCCAGTACTTC. This codes for CASSSYREQETQYF.

CDR3 in DNA: TGTGCCAGCAGTTCTCCCCCAAATTCGGTTCCGCAGTATTTT. Translation: CASSSPPNSVPQYF. The rearrangement uses TRBV28 and TRBJ2-3, with D unresolved. Trimming removed 4 bases from V and 10 bases from J, with 18 bases in between. Per germline, CDR1 MDHEN and CDR2 SYDVKM. This CDR3 comprises 14 residues. Complete variable domain (other parts from reference TRBV28 and TRBJ2-3): DVKVTQSSRYLVKRTGEKVFLECVQDMDHENMFWYRQDPGLGLRLIYFSYDVKMKEKGDIPEGYSVSREKKERFSLILESASTNQTSMYLCASSSPPNSVPQYFGPGTRLTVL.

This chain joins TRBV27 and TRBJ2-7; possible D gene TRBD1, 6 bases. The CDR3 consists of 13 residues. Trimming pared 4 bases from V and 3 bases from J, leaving 10 bases between. Germline values: CDR1 MNHEY, CDR2 SMNVEV (reference sequence). CDR3 nucleotides: TGTGCCAGCAGTTACGACAGGAGCTACGAGCAGTACTTC. Translated: CASSYDRSYEQYF.

This clone was recorded only once. The genes are TRBV4-1 and TRBJ2-1; D is undetermined. CDR1 and CDR2 (germline): MGHRA, YSYEKL. Trimming took 4 bases from V and 1 from J, leaving 8 bases between them. The length of the CDR3 is 14 residues. DNA for the CDR3: TGCGCCAGCAGCCTGTTAGAATCCTACAATGAGCAGTTCTTC. It codes for CASSLLESYNEQFF.

This clone has just a few counts. The chain employs TRBV23-1 and TRBJ2-7; D remains unclear. TRBV23-1 is reported as an ORF; its role is uncertain. The ends were cut back, 3 bases at V and 5 bases at J, with 8 bases in the middle. This CDR3 spans 12 amino acids. CDR3 protein: CASSQNSDEQYF. CDR3 DNA sequence: TGCGCCAGCAGTCAGAATTCGGACGAGCAGTACTTC.

The V call is TRBV10-3, the J call TRBJ2-5; D is perhaps TRBD2 (5 bases). CDR1 and CDR2 (germline): ENHRY, SYGVKD. CDR3 length: 14 amino acids. V was trimmed by 0 bases and J by 3 bases, leaving 8 bases between them. The CDR3 loop is CAISESRGEETQYF. In DNA form, the CDR3 reads TGTGCCATCAGTGAGTCTCGGGGAGAAGAGACCCAGTACTTC.

V usage is TRBV28 and J usage is TRBJ1-4; TRBD1 might be the D (6 bases). The CDR3 spans 15 residues. CDR1 and CDR2 (germline): MDHEN, SYDVKM. Between the trimmed V and J ends, which lost 1 base and 4 bases, there was a span of 10 bases. CDR3 region: CASSLSPGVNEKLFF. The DNA for the CDR3 is TGTGCCAGCAGTTTATCGCCAGGGGTTAATGAAAAACTGTTTTTT. The full variable domain, in which reference TRBV28 and TRBJ1-4 provide the parts outside the CDR3, is DVKVTQSSRYLVKRTGEKVFLECVQDMDHENMFWYRQDPGLGLRLIYFSYDVKMKEKGDIPEGYSVSREKKERFSLILESASTNQTSMYLCASSLSPGVNEKLFFGSGTQLSVL.

This chain uses TRBV5-1 with TRBJ2-1; a weak D match, TRBD2 (6 bases). Germline lookup yields CDR1 SGHRS and CDR2 YFSETQ. The CDR3 sequence is 14 residues long. V lost 9 bases to trimming and J lost 8 bases, with 21 bases between them. The CDR3 DNA is TGCGCCACTTCTATAGCGGCCCCCTGGGATGAGCAGTTCTTC. Amino acid sequence: CATSIAAPWDEQFF. Complete variable domain (other parts from reference TRBV5-1 and TRBJ2-1): KAGVTQTPRYLIKTRGQQVTLSCSPISGHRSVSWYQQTPGQGLQFLFEYFSETQRNKGNFPGRFSGRQFSNSRSEMNVSTLELGDSALYLCATSIAAPWDEQFFGPGTRLTVL.

This rearrangement joins TRBV19 to TRBJ2-2, with a tentative D call TRBD1 (5 bases). CDR1 is LNHDA, CDR2 SQIVND, per germline (reference sequence). The CDR3 runs to 17 residues. Trimming cost V 3 bases and J 6 bases, with 20 bases left between them. The CDR3 region has the DNA TGTGCCAGTAGTATCCAGGGAATCCTTGTTGGGGCCGGGGAGCTGTTTTTT. Protein sequence: CASSIQGILVGAGELFF. The variable domain in full, with the rest retrieved from reference TRBV19 and TRBJ2-2, is DGGITQSPKYLFRKEGQNVTLSCEQNLNHDAMYWYRQDPGQGLRLIYYSQIVNDFQKGDIAEGYSVSREKKESFPLTVTSAQKNPTAFYLCASSIQGILVGAGELFFGEGSRLTVL.

The genes are TRBV27 and TRBJ2-2; no firm D call. The CDR3 is 12 amino acids. Germline V lookup: CDR1 MNHEY, CDR2 SMNVEV (reference sequence). With 3 bases removed from V and 5 bases from J, the gap between germline ends came to 4 bases. This CDR3 is CASSFYTGELFF. The CDR3 DNA follows: TGTGCCAGCAGTTTTTATACCGGGGAGCTGTTTTTT.

The V call is TRBV21-1, the J call TRBJ2-7; TRBD1 is the table's D call and was not checked against the DNA. TRBV21-1 is annotated as a pseudogene. The CDR3 spans 18 residues. The CDR3 loop reads CASLNEPRGPNFSYEQYF. The DNA of the CDR3 is TGTGCCAGCCTGAACGAACCCAGGGGGCCTAACTTTTCCTACGAGCAGTACTTC.